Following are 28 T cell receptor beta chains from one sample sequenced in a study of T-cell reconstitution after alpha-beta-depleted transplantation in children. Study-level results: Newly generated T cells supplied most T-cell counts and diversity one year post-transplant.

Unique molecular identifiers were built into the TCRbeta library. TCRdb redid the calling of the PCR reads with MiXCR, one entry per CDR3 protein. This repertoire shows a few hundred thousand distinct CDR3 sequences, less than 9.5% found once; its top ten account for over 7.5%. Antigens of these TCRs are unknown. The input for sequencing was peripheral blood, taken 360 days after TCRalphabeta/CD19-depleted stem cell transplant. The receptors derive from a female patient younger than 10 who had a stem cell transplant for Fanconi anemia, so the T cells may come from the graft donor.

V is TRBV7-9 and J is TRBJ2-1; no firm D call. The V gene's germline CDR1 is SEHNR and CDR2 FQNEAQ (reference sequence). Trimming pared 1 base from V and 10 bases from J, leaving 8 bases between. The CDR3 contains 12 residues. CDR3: CASSLVGQEQFF. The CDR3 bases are TGTGCCAGCAGCTTAGTCGGGCAAGAGCAGTTCTTC.

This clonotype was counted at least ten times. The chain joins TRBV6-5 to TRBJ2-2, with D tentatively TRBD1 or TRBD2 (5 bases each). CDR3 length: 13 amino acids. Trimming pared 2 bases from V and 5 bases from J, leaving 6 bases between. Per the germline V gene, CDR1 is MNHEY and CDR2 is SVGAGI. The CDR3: CASSYGGTGELFF. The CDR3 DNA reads TGTGCCAGCAGTTACGGGGGAACCGGGGAGCTGTTTTTT.

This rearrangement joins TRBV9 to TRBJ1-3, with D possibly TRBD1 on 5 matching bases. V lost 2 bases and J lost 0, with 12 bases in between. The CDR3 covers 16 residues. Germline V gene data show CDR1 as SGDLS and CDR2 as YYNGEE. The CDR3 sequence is CASSVAGGGSGNTIYF. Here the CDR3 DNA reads TGTGCCAGCAGCGTTGCAGGCGGGGGCTCTGGAAACACCATATATTTT.

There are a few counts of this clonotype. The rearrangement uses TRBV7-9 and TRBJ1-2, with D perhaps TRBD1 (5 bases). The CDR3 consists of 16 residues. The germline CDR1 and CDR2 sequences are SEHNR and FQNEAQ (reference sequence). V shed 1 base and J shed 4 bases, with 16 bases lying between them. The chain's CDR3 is CASSLEGAPSGYGYTF. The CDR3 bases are TGTGCCAGCAGCTTAGAAGGGGCCCCCTCAGGCTATGGCTACACCTTC.

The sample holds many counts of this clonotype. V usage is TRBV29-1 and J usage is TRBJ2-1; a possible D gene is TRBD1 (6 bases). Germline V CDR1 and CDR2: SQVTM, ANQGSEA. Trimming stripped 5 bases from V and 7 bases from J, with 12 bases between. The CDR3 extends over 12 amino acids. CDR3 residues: CSVTRGGNEQFF. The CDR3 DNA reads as TGCAGCGTTACCCGAGGGGGTAATGAGCAGTTCTTC.

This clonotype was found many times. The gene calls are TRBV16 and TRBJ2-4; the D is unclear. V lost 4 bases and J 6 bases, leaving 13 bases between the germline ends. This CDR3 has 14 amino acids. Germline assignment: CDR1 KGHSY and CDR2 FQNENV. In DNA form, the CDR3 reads TGTGCCAGCAGCCTAATCGAGCGTGGAAACATTCAGTACTTC. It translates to CASSLIERGNIQYF.

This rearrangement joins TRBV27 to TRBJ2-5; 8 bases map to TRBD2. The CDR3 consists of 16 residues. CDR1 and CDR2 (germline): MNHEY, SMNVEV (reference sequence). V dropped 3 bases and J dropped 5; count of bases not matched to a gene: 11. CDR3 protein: CASSFTGGPIRETQYF. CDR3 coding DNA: TGTGCCAGCAGTTTTACGGGGGGGCCTATAAGGGAGACCCAGTACTTC.

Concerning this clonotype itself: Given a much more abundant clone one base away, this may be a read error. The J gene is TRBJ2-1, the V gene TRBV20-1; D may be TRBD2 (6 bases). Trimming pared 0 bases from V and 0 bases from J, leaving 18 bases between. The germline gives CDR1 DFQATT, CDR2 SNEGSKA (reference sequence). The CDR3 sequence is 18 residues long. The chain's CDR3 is CSARESRGISDSYNEQFF. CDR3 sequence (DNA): TGCAGTGCTAGAGAGTCTCGGGGGATTAGCGACTCCTACAATGAGCAGTTCTTC.

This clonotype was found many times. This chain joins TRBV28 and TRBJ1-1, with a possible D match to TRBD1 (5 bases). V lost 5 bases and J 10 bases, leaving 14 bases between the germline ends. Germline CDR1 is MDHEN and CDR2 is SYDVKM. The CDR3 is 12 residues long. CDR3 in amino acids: CASSPQELGAFF. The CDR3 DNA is TGTGCCAGCAGTCCACAGGAGTTGGGAGCTTTCTTT.

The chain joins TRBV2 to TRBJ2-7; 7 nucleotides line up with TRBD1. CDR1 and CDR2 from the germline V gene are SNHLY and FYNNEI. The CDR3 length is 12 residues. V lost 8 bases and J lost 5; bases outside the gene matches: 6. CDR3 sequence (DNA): TGTGCCAGCCGGGATGACAGGGACGAGCAGTACTTC. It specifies CASRDDRDEQYF.

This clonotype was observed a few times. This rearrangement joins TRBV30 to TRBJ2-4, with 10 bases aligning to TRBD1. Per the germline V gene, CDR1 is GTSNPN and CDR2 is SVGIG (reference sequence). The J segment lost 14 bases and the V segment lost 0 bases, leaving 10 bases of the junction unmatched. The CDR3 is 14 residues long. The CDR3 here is CAWSVLAGTGAEYF. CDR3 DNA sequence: TGTGCCTGGAGTGTATTGGCCGGGACAGGGGCGGAGTACTTC.

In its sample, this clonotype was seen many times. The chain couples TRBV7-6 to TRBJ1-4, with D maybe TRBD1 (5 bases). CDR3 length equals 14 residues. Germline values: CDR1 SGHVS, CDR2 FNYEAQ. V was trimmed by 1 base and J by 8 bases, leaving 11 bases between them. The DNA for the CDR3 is TGTGCCAGCAGCTTAGGTGGAGGGACGGAAAAACTGTTTTTT. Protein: CASSLGGGTEKLFF. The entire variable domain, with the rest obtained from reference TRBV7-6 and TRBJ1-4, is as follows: GAGVSQSPRYKVTKRGQDVALRCDPISGHVSLYWYRQALGQGPEFLTYFNYEAQQDKSGLPNDRFSAERPEGSISTLTIQRTEQRDSAMYRCASSLGGGTEKLFFGSGTQLSVL.

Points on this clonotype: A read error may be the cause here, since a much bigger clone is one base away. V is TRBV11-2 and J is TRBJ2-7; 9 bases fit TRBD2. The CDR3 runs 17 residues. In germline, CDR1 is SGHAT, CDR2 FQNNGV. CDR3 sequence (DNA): TGTGCCAGCAGCCTAACCGGTGGTAGCGGGAGTAGTTACGAGCAGTGCTTC. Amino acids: CASSLTGGSGSSYEQCF.

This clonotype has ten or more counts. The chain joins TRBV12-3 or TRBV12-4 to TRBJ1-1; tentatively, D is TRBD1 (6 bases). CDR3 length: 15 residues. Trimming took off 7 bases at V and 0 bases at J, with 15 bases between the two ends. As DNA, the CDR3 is TGTGCCAGCACCTTGACAGGTAGGATGAACACTGAAGCTTTCTTT. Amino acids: CASTLTGRMNTEAFF.

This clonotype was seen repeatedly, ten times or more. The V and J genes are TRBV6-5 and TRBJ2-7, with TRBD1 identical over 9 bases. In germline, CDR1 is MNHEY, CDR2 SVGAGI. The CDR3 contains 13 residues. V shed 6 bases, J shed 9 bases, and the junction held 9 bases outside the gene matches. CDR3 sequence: CASSSRDRERQYF. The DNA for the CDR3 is TGTGCCAGCAGCTCCCGGGACAGGGAACGGCAGTACTTC.

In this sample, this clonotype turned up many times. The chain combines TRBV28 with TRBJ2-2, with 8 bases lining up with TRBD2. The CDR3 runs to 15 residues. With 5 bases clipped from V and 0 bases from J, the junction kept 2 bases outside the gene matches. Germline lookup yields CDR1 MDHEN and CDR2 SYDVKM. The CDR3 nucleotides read TGTGCCAGCAGTACGCGGGGGGCGAACACCGGGGAGCTGTTTTTT. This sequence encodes CASSTRGANTGELFF.

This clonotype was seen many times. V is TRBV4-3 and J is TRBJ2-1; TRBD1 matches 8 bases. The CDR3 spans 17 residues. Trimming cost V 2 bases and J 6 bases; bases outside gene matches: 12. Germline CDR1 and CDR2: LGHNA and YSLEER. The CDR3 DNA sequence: TGCGCCAGCAGCCAACGGACAGGGCATTCCCCCCCCAATGAGCAGTTCTTC. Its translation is CASSQRTGHSPPNEQFF.

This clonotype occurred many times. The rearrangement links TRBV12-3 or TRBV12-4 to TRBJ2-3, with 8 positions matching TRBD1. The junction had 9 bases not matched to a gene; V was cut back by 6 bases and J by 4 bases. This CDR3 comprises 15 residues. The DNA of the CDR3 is TGTGCCAGCAGCACAGGAGACAGGGGACCAGATACGCAGTATTTT. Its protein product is CASSTGDRGPDTQYF.

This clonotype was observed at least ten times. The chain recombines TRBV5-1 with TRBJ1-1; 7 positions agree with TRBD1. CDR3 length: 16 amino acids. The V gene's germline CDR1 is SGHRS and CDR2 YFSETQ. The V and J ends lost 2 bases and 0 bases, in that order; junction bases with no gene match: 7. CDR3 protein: CASSLTGVNMNTEAFF. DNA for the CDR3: TGCGCCAGCAGCTTAACAGGGGTGAACATGAACACTGAAGCTTTCTTT.

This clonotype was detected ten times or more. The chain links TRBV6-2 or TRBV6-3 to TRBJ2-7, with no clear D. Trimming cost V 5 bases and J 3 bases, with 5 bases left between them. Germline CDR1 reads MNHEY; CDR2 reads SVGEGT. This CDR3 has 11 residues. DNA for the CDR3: TGTGCCAGCAGTAACAGCTACGAGCAGTACTTC. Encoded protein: CASSNSYEQYF.

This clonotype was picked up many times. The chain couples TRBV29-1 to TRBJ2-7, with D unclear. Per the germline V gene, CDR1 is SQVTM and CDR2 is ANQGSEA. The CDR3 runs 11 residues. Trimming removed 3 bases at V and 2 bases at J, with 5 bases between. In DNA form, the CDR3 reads TGCAGCGTTGAGGATCCCTACGAGCAGTACTTC. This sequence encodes CSVEDPYEQYF.

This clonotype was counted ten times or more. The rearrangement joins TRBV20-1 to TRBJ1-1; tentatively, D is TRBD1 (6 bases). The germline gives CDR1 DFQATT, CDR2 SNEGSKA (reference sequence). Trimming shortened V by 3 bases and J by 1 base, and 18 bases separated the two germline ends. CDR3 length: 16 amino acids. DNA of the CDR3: TGCAGTGCTAGCCCCCAGGACAGCCGGGGGAACACTGAAGCTTTCTTT. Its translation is CSASPQDSRGNTEAFF.

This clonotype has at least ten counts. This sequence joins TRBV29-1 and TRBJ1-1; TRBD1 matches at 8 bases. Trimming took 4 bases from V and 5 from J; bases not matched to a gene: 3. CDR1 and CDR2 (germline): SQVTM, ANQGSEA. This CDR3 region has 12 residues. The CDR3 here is CSVGQGFTEAFF. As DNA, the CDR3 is TGCAGCGTTGGACAGGGGTTTACTGAAGCTTTCTTT.

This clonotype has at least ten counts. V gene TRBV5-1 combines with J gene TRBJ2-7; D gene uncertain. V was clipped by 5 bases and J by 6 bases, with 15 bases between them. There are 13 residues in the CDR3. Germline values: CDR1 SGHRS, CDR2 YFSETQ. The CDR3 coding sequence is TGCGCCAGCAGTCGTGAAGGTAATGGCGAGCAGTACTTC. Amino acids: CASSREGNGEQYF.

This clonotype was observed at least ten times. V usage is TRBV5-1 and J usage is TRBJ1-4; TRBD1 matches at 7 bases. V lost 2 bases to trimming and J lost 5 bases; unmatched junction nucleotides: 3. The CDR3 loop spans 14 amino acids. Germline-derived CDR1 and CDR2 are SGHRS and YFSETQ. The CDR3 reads CASSLGTENEKLFF. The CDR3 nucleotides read TGCGCCAGCAGCTTAGGGACAGAGAATGAAAAACTGTTTTTT.

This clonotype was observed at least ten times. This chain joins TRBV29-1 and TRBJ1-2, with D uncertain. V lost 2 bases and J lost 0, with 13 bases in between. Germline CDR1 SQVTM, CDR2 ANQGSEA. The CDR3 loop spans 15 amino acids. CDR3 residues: CSVERASKANYGYTF. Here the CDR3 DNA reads TGCAGCGTTGAAAGGGCCAGCAAGGCTAACTATGGCTACACCTTC. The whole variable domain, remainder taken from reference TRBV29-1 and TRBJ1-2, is SAVISQKPSRDICQRGTSLTIQCQVDSQVTMMFWYRQQPGQSLTLIATANQGSEATYESGFVIDKFPISRPNLTFSTLTVSNMSPEDSSIYLCSVERASKANYGYTFGSGTRLTVV.

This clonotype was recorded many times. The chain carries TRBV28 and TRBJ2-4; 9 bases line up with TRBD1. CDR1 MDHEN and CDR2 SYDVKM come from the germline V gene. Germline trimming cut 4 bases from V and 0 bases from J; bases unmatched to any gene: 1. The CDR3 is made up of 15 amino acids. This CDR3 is CASSWDREAKNIQYF. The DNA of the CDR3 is TGTGCCAGCAGTTGGGACAGGGAAGCCAAAAACATTCAGTACTTC.

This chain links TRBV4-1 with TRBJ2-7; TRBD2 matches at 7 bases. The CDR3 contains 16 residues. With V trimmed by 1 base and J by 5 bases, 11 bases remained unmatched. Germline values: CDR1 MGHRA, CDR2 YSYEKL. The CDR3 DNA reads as TGCGCCAGCAGCCAAGTCGGGGGGAGGCACGACCACGAGCAGTACTTC. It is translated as CASSQVGGRHDHEQYF.